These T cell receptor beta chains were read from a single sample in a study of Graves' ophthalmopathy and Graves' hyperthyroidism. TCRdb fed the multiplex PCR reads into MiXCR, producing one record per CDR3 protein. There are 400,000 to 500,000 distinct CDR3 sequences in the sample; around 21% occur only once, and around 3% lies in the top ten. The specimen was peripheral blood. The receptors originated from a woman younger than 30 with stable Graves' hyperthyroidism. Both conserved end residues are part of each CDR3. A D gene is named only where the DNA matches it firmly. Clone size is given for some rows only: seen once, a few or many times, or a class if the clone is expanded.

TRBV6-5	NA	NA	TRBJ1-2	CASSYSGVGYTF	TGTGCCAGCAGTTACTCTGGGGTTGGCTACACCTTC
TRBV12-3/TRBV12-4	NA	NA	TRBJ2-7	CASSLTGRERDEQYF	TGTGCCAGCAGTTTAACTGGTCGGGAGAGGGACGAGCAGTACTTC
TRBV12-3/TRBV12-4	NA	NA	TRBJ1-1	CASNLVFGIEAFF	TGTGCCAGCAATTTGGTGTTTGGCATTGAAGCTTTCTTT
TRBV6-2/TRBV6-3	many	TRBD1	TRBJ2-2	CASSSLGQVTGELFF	TGTGCCAGCAGTTCCTTGGGACAGGTCACCGGGGAGCTGTTTTTT
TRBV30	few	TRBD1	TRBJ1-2	CAWSEQGIAGYTF	TGTGCCTGGAGTGAACAGGGGATTGCTGGCTACACCTTC
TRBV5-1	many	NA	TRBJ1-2	CASSLRGWNYGYTF	TGCGCCAGCAGCTTACGAGGGTGGAACTATGGCTACACCTTC
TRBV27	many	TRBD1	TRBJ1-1	CASSPSQGGTEAFF	TGTGCCAGCAGTCCATCACAGGGGGGGACTGAAGCTTTCTTT
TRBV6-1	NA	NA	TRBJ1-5	CASSAYGSPISNQPQHF	TGTGCCAGCAGTGCGTATGGGTCCCCAATATCCAATCAGCCCCAGCATTTT
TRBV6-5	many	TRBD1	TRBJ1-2	CASSYSDRGRGYTF	TGTGCCAGCAGTTACTCTGACAGGGGTCGTGGCTACACCTTC
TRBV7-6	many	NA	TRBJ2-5	CASSLEVVGETQYF	TGTGCCAGCAGCTTAGAGGTAGTCGGAGAGACCCAGTACTTC
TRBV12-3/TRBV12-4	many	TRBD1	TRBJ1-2	CASSFGGGGLGGYTF	TGTGCCAGCAGTTTCGGGGGAGGGGGCTTAGGTGGCTACACCTTC
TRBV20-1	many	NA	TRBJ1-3	CSASPTGRGNTIYF	TGCAGTGCTAGCCCAACAGGGAGGGGAAACACCATATATTTT
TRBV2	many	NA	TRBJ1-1	CASSAKGGFIEAFF	TGTGCCAGCAGTGCTAAAGGGGGTTTCATTGAAGCTTTCTTT
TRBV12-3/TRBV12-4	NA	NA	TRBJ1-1	CASSFLYEAFF	TGTGCCAGCAGTTTCCTATATGAAGCTTTCTTT
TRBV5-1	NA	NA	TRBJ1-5	CASSPGLSSDQPQHF	TGCGCCAGCAGCCCAGGACTGTCTAGCGATCAGCCCCAGCATTTT
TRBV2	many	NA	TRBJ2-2	CASRSSTGPGELFF	TGTGCCAGCAGAAGCAGCACAGGCCCCGGGGAGCTGTTTTTT
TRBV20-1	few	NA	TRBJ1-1	CSARDPGGGYLEAFF	TGCAGTGCTAGAGATCCCGGCGGAGGGTATCTTGAAGCTTTCTTT
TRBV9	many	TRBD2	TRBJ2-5	CASSVEPGGLTGTQYF	TGTGCCAGCAGCGTAGAACCGGGAGGGCTCACGGGGACCCAGTACTTC
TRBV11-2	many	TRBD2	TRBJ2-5	CASSVGTSPIF	TGTGCCAGCAGCGTGGGGACTAGCCCTATCTTC
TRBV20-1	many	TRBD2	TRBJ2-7	CSTERELDYEQYF	TGCAGCACAGAGCGGGAGCTGGACTACGAGCAGTACTTC
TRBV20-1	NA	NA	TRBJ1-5	CSAREDSDQPQHF	TGCAGTGCTAGGGAGGACAGCGATCAGCCCCAGCATTTT
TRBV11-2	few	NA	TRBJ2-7	CASSTTGGESSYEQYF	TGTGCCAGCAGTACCACAGGGGGGGAGAGCTCCTACGAGCAGTACTTC
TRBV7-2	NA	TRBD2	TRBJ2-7	CASSLVISGIGEQYF	TGTGCCAGCAGCTTAGTGATTAGCGGGATAGGCGAGCAGTACTTC
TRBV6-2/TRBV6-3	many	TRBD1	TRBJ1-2	CASSSETGRWTNYGYTF	TGTGCCAGCAGTAGCGAGACAGGGCGCTGGACTAACTATGGCTACACCTTC
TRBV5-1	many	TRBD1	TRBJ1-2	CASSFGTGEGYTF	TGCGCCAGCAGCTTTGGGACAGGGGAAGGCTACACCTTC
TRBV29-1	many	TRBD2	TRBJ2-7	CSVSKTSGSYEQYF	TGCAGCGTTAGCAAGACTAGCGGTTCCTACGAGCAGTACTTC
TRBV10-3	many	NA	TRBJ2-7	CAISGTGSSYEQYF	TGTGCCATCAGTGGTACAGGGAGCTCCTACGAGCAGTACTTC
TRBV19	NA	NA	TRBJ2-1	CASSNYGNNEQFF	TGTGCCAGTAGTAATTACGGCAACAATGAGCAGTTCTTC
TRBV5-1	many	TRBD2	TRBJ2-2	CASSFGPSSGGSAGELFF	TGCGCCAGCAGCTTCGGCCCATCTAGCGGGGGATCGGCCGGGGAGCTGTTTTTT
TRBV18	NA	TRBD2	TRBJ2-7	CASSRSAPAGGDEQYF	TGTGCCAGCTCCCGTTCTGCCCCAGCGGGAGGGGACGAGCAGTACTTC
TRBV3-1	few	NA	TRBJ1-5	CASSQEPDTTNHSVQPQHF	TGTGCCAGCAGCCAAGAACCGGACACCACTAATCATAGCGTTCAGCCCCAGCATTTT
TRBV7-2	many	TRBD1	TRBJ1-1	CASSSRDRLFIEAFF	TGTGCCAGCAGCTCTAGGGACAGACTCTTCATTGAAGCTTTCTTT
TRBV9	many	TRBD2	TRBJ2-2	CASSEELAGAGELFF	TGTGCCAGCAGCGAAGAACTAGCGGGAGCCGGGGAGCTGTTTTTT
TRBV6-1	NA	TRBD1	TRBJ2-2	CASRPGQGASGELFF	TGTGCCAGCAGACCGGGACAGGGGGCGTCGGGGGAGCTGTTTTTT
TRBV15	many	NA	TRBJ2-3	CATSVLRVVTDTQYF	TGTGCCACCAGCGTCCTCAGGGTAGTCACAGATACGCAGTATTTT
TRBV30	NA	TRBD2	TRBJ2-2	CAWSIHLAGAYGELFF	TGTGCCTGGAGTATCCACCTAGCGGGAGCGTACGGGGAGCTGTTTTTT